The 25 T cell receptor beta chains presented below share a single source sample, sequenced in a study of blood T cells in healthy people across ages. Then a second PCR, running about 6 to 11 cycles, was carried out with a sample-barcoded 5' primer and a J-beta primer mix. TCRdb used MiXCR to reprocess the 5' RACE reads, holding one entry per CDR3 protein. Among around 1,000,000 distinct CDR3 sequences listed, around two fifths were seen once. The sequencing input was blood. The receptors were sampled from a man between 18 and 35 years old in good health.

The chain has TRBV15 and TRBJ1-1; D is possibly TRBD1 (6 bases). Germline CDR1 reads LNHNV; CDR2 reads YYDKDF (reference sequence). The CDR3 runs to 15 residues. Trimming removed 0 bases at V and 3 bases at J, with 11 bases between. CDR3 coding DNA: TGTGCCACCAGCAGAGATATCGGGGGCTACACTGAAGCTTTCTTT. Its protein product is CATSRDIGGYTEAFF.

This chain uses TRBV4-2 with TRBJ1-1; no definite D call. Trimming cost V 1 base and J 1 base, with 10 bases left between them. The CDR3 has 15 residues. Germline V gene sequence: CDR1 LGHNA, CDR2 YNFKEQ. The CDR3 DNA reads as TGTGCCAGCAGCCAAGGAAATGCGCCGAACACTGAAGCTTTCTTT. Protein: CASSQGNAPNTEAFF.

V and J are TRBV14 and TRBJ2-3; D not certain. The CDR3 sequence is 11 residues long. Trimming stripped 1 base from V and 14 bases from J, with 10 bases between. The germline V gene encodes CDR1 SGHDN and CDR2 FVKESK. The CDR3 is CASSQVTVRYF. As DNA, the CDR3 is TGTGCCAGCAGCCAAGTTACAGTTAGGTATTTT.

The chain has TRBV6-2 or TRBV6-3 and TRBJ2-2; 9 bases align to TRBD1. Germline V gene lookup returns CDR1 MNHEY and CDR2 SVGEGT. Trimming took 6 bases from V and 3 from J; bases not matched to a gene: 8. The CDR3 runs 16 residues. The CDR3 region is CASRDAGQGDTGELFF. CDR3 nucleotide sequence: TGTGCCAGCAGAGACGCGGGACAGGGCGACACCGGGGAGCTGTTTTTT.

The chain combines TRBV5-1 with TRBJ2-1, with 7 bases that match TRBD1. The CDR3 runs to 15 residues. Per germline, CDR1 SGHRS and CDR2 YFSETQ. V lost 3 bases and J lost 13; bases outside the gene matches: 16. The DNA of the CDR3 is TGCGCCAGCAGCTCTTTGGGACAGTCCCAAGAGACCCAGTTCTTC. It codes for CASSSLGQSQETQFF.

The chain joins TRBV27 to TRBJ2-1; D is unresolved. Germline V gene sequence: CDR1 MNHEY, CDR2 SMNVEV (reference sequence). Trimming took off 3 bases at V and 3 bases at J, with 6 bases between the two ends. This CDR3 has 13 residues. CDR3 in amino acids: CASSFRYYNEQFF. CDR3 nucleotides: TGTGCCAGCAGTTTCCGCTACTACAATGAGCAGTTCTTC.

The table lists this clonotype with a few counts. The rearrangement links TRBV27 to TRBJ1-1, with 8 bases identical to TRBD1. CDR1 MNHEY and CDR2 SMNVEV come from the germline V gene (reference sequence). The CDR3 extends over 14 amino acids. V shed 5 bases and J 5 bases; nucleotides not matched to a gene: 7. CDR3 coding DNA: TGTGCCAGCAGTCCCGGGACAGGTAGTACTGAAGCTTTCTTT. Its protein is CASSPGTGSTEAFF.

About this clonotype: Its ends do not fully match the called genes, so a read error is possible. The chain recombines TRBV9 with TRBJ1-6; perhaps TRBD1 as D (5 bases). In germline, CDR1 is SGDLS, CDR2 YYNGEE. The CDR3 length is 14 residues. CDR3 sequence reads: CAGSRGDGNSPLHF. The CDR3 DNA follows: TGTGCCGGCAGCCGGGGCGATGGTAATTCACCCCTCCACTTT.

This clonotype occurred a few times. The chain recombines TRBV7-6 with TRBJ2-3; TRBD2 might be the D (6 bases). The CDR3 is 12 amino acids. Germline values: CDR1 SGHVS, CDR2 FNYEAQ. V was shortened by 8 bases and J by 6 bases, with 12 bases between the two germline ends. Here the CDR3 DNA reads TGTGCCAGCCGGGGACTGGTTGATACGCAGTATTTT. Translation gives CASRGLVDTQYF.

The genes are TRBV4-2 and TRBJ2-3; the D gene could be TRBD1 or TRBD2 (5 bases each). The ends were cut back, 4 bases at V and 2 bases at J, with 16 bases in the middle. This CDR3 is built from 16 residues. CDR1 LGHNA and CDR2 YNFKEQ come from the germline V gene. The CDR3 nucleotides are TGTGCCAGCAGCCCTATCACGGGACGGTCCACAGATACGCAGTATTTT. It translates to CASSPITGRSTDTQYF.

The rearrangement joins TRBV6-1 to TRBJ2-1, with TRBD2 identical over 13 bases. The CDR3 extends over 17 amino acids. Trimming at V came to 8 bases and at J to 1 base, leaving 8 bases not matched to a gene. Germline V lookup: CDR1 MNHNS, CDR2 SASEGT. The CDR3 DNA reads as TGTGCCAGCCGACTAGCGGGGGGCCCGTTTTCCTACAATGAGCAGTTCTTC. It is translated as CASRLAGGPFSYNEQFF.

This chain uses TRBV14 with TRBJ2-7, with D uncertain. Trimming removed 6 bases from V and 0 bases from J, with 12 bases in between. This CDR3 is built from 14 residues. CDR1 SGHDN and CDR2 FVKESK come from the germline V gene. CDR3 amino acids: CASSDRGYSYEQYF. Here the CDR3 DNA reads TGTGCCAGCAGTGATCGCGGTTACTCCTACGAGCAGTACTTC.

V usage is TRBV6-2 or TRBV6-3 and J usage is TRBJ2-5; maybe TRBD2 (6 bases). This CDR3 has 13 residues. Trimming left V 6 bases short and J 5 bases short, with 13 bases between. From germline, CDR1 is MNHEY and CDR2 SVGEGT. CDR3 bases: TGTGCCAGCAGAGGAGGGAAACAGGAGACCCAGTACTTC. Encoded protein: CASRGGKQETQYF.

This clonotype was counted only a few times. V gene TRBV25-1 combines with J gene TRBJ1-2; TRBD1 matches at 8 bases. In germline, CDR1 is MGHDK, CDR2 SYGVNS. Trimming at V came to 1 base and at J to 5 bases, leaving 9 bases not matched to a gene. The CDR3 covers 16 residues. The CDR3 nucleotides are TGTGCCAGCAGTGAATCTCGACAGGGGCAGGGGTATGGCTACACCTTC. Residues: CASSESRQGQGYGYTF.

This clonotype occurred a few times. The V gene is TRBV6-5, the J gene TRBJ1-2, with TRBD1 as a possible D gene (6 bases). Germline V gives CDR1 MNHEY, CDR2 SVGAGI. Trimming cost V 11 bases and J 4 bases, with 17 bases left between them. The CDR3 is 13 amino acids. The CDR3 reads CASVGRGAYGYTF. In nucleotides, the CDR3 is TGTGCCTCCGTGGGAAGGGGGGCCTATGGCTACACCTTC.

The table lists this clonotype with a few counts. The chain joins TRBV5-4 to TRBJ2-3, with 8 nucleotides matching TRBD2. V was clipped by 4 bases and J by 1 base; unmatched bases: 8. Germline V gene lookup returns CDR1 SGHNT and CDR2 YYREEE (reference sequence). The CDR3 sequence is 16 residues long. CDR3 amino acids: CASSHREGWGTDTQYF. CDR3 sequence (DNA): TGTGCCAGCAGCCATCGGGAGGGGTGGGGCACAGATACGCAGTATTTT.

This clonotype came up a few times. The chain is built from TRBV9 and TRBJ2-1; possible D gene TRBD1, 6 bases. V lost 6 bases and J lost 8, with 21 bases in between. The CDR3 contains 15 residues. CDR1 is SGDLS and CDR2 is YYNGEE in the germline V gene. CDR3 nucleotides: TGTGCCAGCACTATGGGACAATCCGGGACGGATGAGCAGTTCTTC. This translates into CASTMGQSGTDEQFF.

This clonotype was counted only a few times. V gene TRBV20-1 combines with J gene TRBJ1-4; 10 nucleotides agree with TRBD1. Germline values: CDR1 DFQATT, CDR2 SNEGSKA (reference sequence). This CDR3 contains 16 residues. V shed 3 bases, J shed 2 bases, and the junction held 6 bases outside the gene matches. Here the CDR3 reads CSASSTGGRTNEKLFF. The CDR3 DNA follows: TGCAGTGCTAGTTCGACAGGGGGCCGGACTAATGAAAAACTGTTTTTT.

This clonotype showed up just a few times. This chain joins TRBV27 and TRBJ2-6; TRBD1 matches at 10 bases. V was clipped by 8 bases and J by 0 bases; unmatched bases: 10. The CDR3 totals 18 residues. Germline V gives CDR1 MNHEY, CDR2 SMNVEV (reference sequence). This chain's CDR3 is CASGQGVKIHSGANVLTF. The CDR3 coding sequence is TGTGCCAGCGGACAGGGGGTAAAAATCCACTCTGGGGCCAACGTCCTGACTTTC.

The chain uses TRBV5-6 and TRBJ1-2; D perhaps matches TRBD1 (5 bases). CDR1 SGHDT and CDR2 YYEEEE come from the germline V gene. This CDR3 has 13 residues. Deletions cut 4 bases from V and 2 bases from J, with 9 bases between. In DNA form, the CDR3 reads TGTGCCAGCAGCGTGGACAAAAACTATGGCTACACCTTC. Translated, it gives CASSVDKNYGYTF.

This sequence joins TRBV20-1 and TRBJ1-5; the match to TRBD1 covers 8 bases. The V gene end was trimmed by 6 bases and the J gene end by 4 bases; junction bases not matched to a gene: 8. The CDR3 extends over 14 amino acids. Germline lookup yields CDR1 DFQATT and CDR2 SNEGSKA (reference sequence). DNA for the CDR3: TGCAGTGCCTCGACAGGGGCAGAAAATCAGCCCCAGCATTTT. Protein product: CSASTGAENQPQHF.

V and J are TRBV25-1 and TRBJ1-1; 12 bases map to TRBD1. The CDR3 runs to 14 residues. V dropped 5 bases and J dropped 8; count of bases not matched to a gene: 6. Germline assignment: CDR1 MGHDK and CDR2 SYGVNS. The CDR3 region is CASSKGQGAEEAFF. The CDR3 DNA reads TGTGCCAGCAGTAAGGGACAGGGGGCCGAAGAAGCTTTCTTT.

This clonotype occurred a few times. The rearrangement uses TRBV27 and TRBJ1-6, with TRBD1 matching 8 bases. Germline V gene data show CDR1 as MNHEY and CDR2 as SMNVEV (reference sequence). The CDR3 is 15 amino acids. Losses at the gene ends were 4 bases for V and 6 bases for J; bases not matched to a gene: 5. The CDR3 loop is CASSSGTGVNSPLHF. CDR3 DNA: TGTGCCAGCAGTTCCGGGACAGGAGTTAATTCACCCCTCCACTTT.

Here the CDR3 reads CASSLRRGVTDTQYF. In DNA form, the CDR3 reads TGTGCCAGCAGCTTGAGGCGGGGGGTTACAGATACGCAGTATTTT. The chain links TRBV5-6 to TRBJ2-3; 8 positions agree with TRBD2. The CDR3 has 15 amino acids. V shed 1 base and J 3 bases; nucleotides not matched to a gene: 4. The germline gives CDR1 SGHDT, CDR2 YYEEEE.

A remark on this clonotype: At one end, the junction sequence differs from germline, possibly due to a read error. V usage is TRBV6-1 and J usage is TRBJ2-3; 10 bases line up with TRBD2. CDR3 length: 14 residues. CDR1 is MNHNS and CDR2 is SASEGT in the germline V gene. The CDR3, as DNA: TGTGCCAGCGGTCGACTAGCGGGCACAGGTACGCAGTATTTT. This sequence encodes CASGRLAGTGTQYF.